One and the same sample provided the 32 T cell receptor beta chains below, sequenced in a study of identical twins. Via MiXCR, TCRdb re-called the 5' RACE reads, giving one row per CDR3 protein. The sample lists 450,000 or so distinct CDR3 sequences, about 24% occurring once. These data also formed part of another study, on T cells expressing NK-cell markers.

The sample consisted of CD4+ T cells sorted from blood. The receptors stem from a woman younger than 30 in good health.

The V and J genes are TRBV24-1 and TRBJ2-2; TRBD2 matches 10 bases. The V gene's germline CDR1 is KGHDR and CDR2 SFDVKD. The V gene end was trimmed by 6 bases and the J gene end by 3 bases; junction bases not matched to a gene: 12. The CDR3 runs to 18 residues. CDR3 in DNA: TGTGCCACCAGTCCCGGGAGCGGGAGGGCCTACGACACCGGGGAGCTGTTTTTT. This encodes CATSPGSGRAYDTGELFF.

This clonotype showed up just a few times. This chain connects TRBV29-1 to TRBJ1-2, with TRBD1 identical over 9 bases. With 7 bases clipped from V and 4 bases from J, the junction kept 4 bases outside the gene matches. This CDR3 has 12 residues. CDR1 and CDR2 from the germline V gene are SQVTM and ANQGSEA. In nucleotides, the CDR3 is TGCAGCGGATCGACAGGGGGCTATGGCTACACCTTC. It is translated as CSGSTGGYGYTF.

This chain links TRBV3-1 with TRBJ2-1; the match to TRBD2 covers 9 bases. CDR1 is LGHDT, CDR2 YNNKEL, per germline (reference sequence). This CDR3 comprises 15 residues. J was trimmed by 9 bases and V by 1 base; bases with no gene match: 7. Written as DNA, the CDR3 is TGTGCCAGCAGCCAAGCCGGCGGGGGGGCGAGTGAGCAGTTCTTC. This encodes CASSQAGGGASEQFF.

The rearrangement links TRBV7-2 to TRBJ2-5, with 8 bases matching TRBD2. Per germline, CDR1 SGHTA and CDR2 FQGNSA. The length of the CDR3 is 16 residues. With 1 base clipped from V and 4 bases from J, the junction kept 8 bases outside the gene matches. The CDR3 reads CASSLVGGLERETQYF. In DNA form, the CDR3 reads TGTGCCAGCAGCTTAGTCGGGGGACTAGAAAGAGAGACCCAGTACTTC.

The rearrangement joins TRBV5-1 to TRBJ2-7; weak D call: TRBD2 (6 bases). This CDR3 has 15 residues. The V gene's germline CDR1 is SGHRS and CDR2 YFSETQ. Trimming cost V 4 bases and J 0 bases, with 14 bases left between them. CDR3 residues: CASSLRGGSSYEQYF. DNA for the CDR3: TGCGCCAGCAGCCTACGTGGAGGGTCCTCCTACGAGCAGTACTTC. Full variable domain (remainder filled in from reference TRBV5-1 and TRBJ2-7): KAGVTQTPRYLIKTRGQQVTLSCSPISGHRSVSWYQQTPGQGLQFLFEYFSETQRNKGNFPGRFSGRQFSNSRSEMNVSTLELGDSALYLCASSLRGGSSYEQYFGPGTRLTVT.

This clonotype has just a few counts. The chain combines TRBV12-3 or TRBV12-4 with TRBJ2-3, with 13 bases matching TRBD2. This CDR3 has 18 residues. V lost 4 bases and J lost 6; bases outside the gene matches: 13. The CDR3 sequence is CASSSSSGLAGYFDTQYF. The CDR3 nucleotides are TGTGCCAGCAGTTCGTCCTCGGGACTAGCGGGATATTTTGATACGCAGTATTTT.

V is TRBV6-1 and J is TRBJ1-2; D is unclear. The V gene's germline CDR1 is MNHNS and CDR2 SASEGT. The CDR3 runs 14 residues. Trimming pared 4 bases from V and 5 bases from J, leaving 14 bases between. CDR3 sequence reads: CASSGLGFTYGYTF. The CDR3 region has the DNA TGTGCCAGCAGTGGCCTGGGGTTCACTTATGGCTACACCTTC.

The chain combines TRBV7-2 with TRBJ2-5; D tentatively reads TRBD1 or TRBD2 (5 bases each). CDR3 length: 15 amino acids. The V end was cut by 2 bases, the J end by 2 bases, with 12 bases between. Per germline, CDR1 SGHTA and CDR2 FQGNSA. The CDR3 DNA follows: TGTGCCAGCAGCTTAAGTCGAGGGGCTCAAGAGACCCAGTACTTC. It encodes CASSLSRGAQETQYF.

The CDR3 DNA reads TGTGCCATCGGAAGGAGGAGTTACGAGCAGTACTTC. It codes for CAIGRRSYEQYF. The chain combines TRBV28 with TRBJ2-7; D perhaps matches TRBD2 (5 bases). This CDR3 spans 12 amino acids. V lost 10 bases, J lost 4 bases, and 14 bases lay in between. Looked up from germline, CDR1 is MDHEN and CDR2 is SYDVKM.

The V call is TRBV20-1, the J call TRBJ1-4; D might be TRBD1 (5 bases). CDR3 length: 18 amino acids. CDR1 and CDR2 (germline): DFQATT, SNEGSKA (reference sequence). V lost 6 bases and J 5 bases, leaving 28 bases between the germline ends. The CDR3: CSASGIRGSNEPNEKLFF. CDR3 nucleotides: TGCAGTGCCTCGGGAATCCGGGGGTCCAATGAGCCCAATGAAAAACTGTTTTTT.

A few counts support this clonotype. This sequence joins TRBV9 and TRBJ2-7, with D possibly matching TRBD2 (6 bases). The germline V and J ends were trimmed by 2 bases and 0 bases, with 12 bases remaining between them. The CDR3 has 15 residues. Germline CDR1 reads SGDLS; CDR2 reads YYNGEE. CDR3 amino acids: CASSVGRESSYEQYF. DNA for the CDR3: TGTGCCAGCAGCGTGGGTCGGGAGAGCTCCTACGAGCAGTACTTC.

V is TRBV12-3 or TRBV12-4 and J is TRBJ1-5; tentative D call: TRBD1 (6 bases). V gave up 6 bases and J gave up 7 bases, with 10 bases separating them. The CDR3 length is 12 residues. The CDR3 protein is CASSTGKQPQHF. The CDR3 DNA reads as TGTGCCAGCAGCACAGGGAAACAGCCCCAGCATTTT.

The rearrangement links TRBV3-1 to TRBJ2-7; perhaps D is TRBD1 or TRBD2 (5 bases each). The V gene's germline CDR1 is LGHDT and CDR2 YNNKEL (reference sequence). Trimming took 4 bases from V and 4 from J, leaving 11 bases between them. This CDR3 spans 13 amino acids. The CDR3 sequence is CASSRGPLYEQYF. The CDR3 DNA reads TGTGCCAGCAGCCGGGGACCGTTATACGAGCAGTACTTC.

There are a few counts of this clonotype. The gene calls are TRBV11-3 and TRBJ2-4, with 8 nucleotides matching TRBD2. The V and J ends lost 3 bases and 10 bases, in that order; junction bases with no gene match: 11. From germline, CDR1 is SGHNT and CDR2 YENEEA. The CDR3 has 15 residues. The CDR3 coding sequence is TGTGCCAGCAGCTTCAGGCGAGCGGGAGATCCAATTCAGTACTTC. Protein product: CASSFRRAGDPIQYF.

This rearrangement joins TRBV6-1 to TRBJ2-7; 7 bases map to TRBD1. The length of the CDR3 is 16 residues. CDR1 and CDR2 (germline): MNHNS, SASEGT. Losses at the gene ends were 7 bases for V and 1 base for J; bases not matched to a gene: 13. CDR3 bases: TGTGCCAGCATCCCCGGAACAGGGGATCTTTCCTACGAGCAGTACTTC. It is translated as CASIPGTGDLSYEQYF.

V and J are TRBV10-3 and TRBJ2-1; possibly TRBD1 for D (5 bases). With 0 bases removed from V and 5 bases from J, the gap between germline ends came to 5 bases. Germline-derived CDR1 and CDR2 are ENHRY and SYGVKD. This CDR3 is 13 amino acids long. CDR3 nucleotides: TGTGCCATCAGTGAGTCGGGGCACAATGAGCAGTTCTTC. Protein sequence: CAISESGHNEQFF.

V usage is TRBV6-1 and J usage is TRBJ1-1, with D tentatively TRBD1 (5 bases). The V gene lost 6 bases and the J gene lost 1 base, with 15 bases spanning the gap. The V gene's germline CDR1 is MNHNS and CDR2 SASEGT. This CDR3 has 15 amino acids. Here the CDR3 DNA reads TGTGCCAGCAGGGGTGCATGGGGCTCGAACACTGAAGCTTTCTTT. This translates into CASRGAWGSNTEAFF.

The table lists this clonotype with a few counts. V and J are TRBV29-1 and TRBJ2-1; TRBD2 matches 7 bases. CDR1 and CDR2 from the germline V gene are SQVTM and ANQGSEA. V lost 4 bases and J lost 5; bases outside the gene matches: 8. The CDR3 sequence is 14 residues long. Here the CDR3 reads CSVASGTGHNEQFF. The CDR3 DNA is TGCAGCGTTGCAAGCGGGACCGGCCACAATGAGCAGTTCTTC.

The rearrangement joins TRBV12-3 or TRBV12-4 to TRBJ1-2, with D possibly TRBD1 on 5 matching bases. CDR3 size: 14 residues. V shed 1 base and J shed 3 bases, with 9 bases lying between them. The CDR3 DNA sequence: TGTGCCAGCAGTTTAGGGGGGAGAGACTATGGCTACACCTTC. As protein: CASSLGGRDYGYTF.

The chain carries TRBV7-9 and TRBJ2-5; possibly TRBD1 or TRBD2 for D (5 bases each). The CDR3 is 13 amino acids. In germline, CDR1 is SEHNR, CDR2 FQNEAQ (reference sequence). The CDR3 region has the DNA TGTGCAGAGGGGCAGCTGAACCAAGAGACCCAGTACTTC. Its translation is CAEGQLNQETQYF.

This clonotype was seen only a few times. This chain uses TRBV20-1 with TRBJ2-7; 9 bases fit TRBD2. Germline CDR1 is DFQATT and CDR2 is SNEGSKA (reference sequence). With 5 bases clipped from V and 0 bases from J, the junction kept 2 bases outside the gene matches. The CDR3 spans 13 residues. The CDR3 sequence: CSADSGGSYEQYF. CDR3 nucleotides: TGCAGTGCTGATAGCGGGGGCTCCTACGAGCAGTACTTC.

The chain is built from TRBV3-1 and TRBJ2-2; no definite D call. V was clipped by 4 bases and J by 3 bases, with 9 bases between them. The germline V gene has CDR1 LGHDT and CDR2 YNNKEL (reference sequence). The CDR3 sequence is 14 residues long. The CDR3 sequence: CASSLQIHTGELFF. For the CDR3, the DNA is TGTGCCAGCAGCCTCCAAATTCACACCGGGGAGCTGTTTTTT.

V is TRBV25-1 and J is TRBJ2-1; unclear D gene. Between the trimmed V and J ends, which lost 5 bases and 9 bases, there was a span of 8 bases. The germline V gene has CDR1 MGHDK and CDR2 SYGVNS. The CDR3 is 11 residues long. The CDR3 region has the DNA TGTGCCAGCAGTAGTGGGGTTGAGCAGTTCTTC. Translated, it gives CASSSGVEQFF.

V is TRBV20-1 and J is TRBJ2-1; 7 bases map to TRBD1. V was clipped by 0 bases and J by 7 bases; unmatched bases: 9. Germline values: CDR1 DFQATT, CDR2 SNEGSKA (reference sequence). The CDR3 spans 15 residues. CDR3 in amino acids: CSARERDRHRNEQFF. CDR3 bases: TGCAGTGCTAGAGAGAGGGACAGACACAGGAATGAGCAGTTCTTC.

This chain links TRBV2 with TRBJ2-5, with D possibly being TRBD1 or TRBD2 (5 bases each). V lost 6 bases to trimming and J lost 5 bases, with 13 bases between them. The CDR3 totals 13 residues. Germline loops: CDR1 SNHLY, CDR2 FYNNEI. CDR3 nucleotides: TGTGCCAGCAGGTATCAGGGACGGGAGACCCAGTACTTC. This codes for CASRYQGRETQYF. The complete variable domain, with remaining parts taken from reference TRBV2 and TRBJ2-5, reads EPEVTQTPSHQVTQMGQEVILRCVPISNHLYFYWYRQILGQKVEFLVSFYNNEISEKSEIFDDQFSVERPDGSNFTLKIRSTKLEDSAMYFCASRYQGRETQYFGPGTRLLVL.

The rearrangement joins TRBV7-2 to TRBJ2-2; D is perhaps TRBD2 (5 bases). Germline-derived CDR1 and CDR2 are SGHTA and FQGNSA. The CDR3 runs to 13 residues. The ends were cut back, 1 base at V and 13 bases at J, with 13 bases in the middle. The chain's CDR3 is CASSLVFRGVLFF. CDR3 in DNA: TGTGCCAGCAGCTTAGTCTTCCGGGGAGTGCTGTTTTTT.

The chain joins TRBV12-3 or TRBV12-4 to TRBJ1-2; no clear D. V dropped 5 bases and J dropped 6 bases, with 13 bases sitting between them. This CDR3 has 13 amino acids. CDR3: CASSTRVWDGYTF. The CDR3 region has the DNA TGTGCCAGCAGTACTCGGGTCTGGGATGGCTACACCTTC.

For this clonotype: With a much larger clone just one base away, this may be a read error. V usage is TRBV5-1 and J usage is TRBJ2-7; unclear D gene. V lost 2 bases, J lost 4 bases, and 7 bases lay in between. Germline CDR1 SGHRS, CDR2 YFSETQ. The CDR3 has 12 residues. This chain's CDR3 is CASSFIGYEQYF. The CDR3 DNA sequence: TGCGCCAGCAGCTTTATAGGGTACGAGCAGTACTTC.

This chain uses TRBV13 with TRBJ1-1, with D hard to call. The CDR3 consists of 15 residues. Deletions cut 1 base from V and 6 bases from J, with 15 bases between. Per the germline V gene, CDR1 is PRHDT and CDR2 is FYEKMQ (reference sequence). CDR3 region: CASSLVWSEKPEAFF. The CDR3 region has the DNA TGTGCCAGCAGCTTAGTATGGTCAGAAAAGCCTGAAGCTTTCTTT. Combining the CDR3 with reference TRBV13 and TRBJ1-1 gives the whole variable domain AAGVIQSPRHLIKEKRETATLKCYPIPRHDTVYWYQQGPGQDPQFLISFYEKMQSDKGSIPDRFSAQQFSDYHSELNMSSLELGDSALYFCASSLVWSEKPEAFFGQGTRLTVV.

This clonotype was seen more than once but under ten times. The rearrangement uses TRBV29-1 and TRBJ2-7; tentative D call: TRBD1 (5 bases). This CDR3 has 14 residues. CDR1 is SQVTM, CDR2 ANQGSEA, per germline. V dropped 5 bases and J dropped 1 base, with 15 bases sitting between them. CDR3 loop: CSVREDSLSYEQYF. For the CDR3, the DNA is TGCAGCGTTAGGGAAGACAGTCTATCCTACGAGCAGTACTTC.

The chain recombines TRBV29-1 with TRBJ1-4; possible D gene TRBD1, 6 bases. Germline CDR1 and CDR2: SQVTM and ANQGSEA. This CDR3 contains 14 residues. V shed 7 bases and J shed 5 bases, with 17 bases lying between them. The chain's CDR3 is CSAGAQGGNEKLFF. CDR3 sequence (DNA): TGCAGCGCGGGGGCCCAGGGAGGGAATGAAAAACTGTTTTTT.

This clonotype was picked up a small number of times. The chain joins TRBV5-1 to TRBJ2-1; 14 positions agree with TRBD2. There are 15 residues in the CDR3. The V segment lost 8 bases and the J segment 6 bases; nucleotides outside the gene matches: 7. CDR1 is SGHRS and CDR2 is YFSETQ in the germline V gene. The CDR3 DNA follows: TGCGCCAGTCAAGGGACTAGCGGGGGAATCAATGAGCAGTTCTTC. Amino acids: CASQGTSGGINEQFF.